A single sample gave rise to the 5 T cell receptor beta chains below, sequenced in a study of blood T cell repertoires in COVID-19. Produced via immunoSEQ multiplex PCR; TCRdb's table is partial and in-frame only. The repertoire holds about 46,000 clones, with 87% as singletons. The sequenced sample consisted of peripheral blood. These receptors originate from a human donor in a cohort sampled during active COVID-19.

The rearrangement links TRBV5-4 to TRBJ1-3, with D hard to call. V lost 4 bases and J lost 7, with 15 bases in between. The CDR3 runs to 14 residues. Per the germline V gene, CDR1 is SGHNT and CDR2 is YYREEE (reference sequence). The CDR3 coding sequence is TGTGCCAGCAGCGGAGGTCCGGGAGTTAACACCATATATTTT. This translates into CASSGGPGVNTIYF.

This clone has a handful of counts. This chain joins TRBV5-5 and TRBJ1-5; the D is unclear. The CDR3 length is 16 residues. Germline V gene sequence: CDR1 SGHKS, CDR2 YYEKEE (reference sequence). Between the trimmed V and J ends, which lost 2 bases and 1 base, there was a span of 13 bases. The CDR3 protein is CASSFSSPRSNQPQHF. In DNA form, the CDR3 reads TGTGCCAGCAGCTTTTCTTCACCCAGGAGCAATCAGCCCCAGCATTTT.

A few counts support this clone. The chain recombines TRBV7-8 with TRBJ1-1; D is unresolved. Germline values: CDR1 SGHVS, CDR2 FQNEAQ. Trimming cost V 8 bases and J 3 bases, with 7 bases left between them. The length of the CDR3 is 11 residues. The CDR3 reads CASWSDTEAFF. The CDR3 DNA follows: TGTGCCAGCTGGTCAGACACTGAAGCTTTCTTT.

The chain carries TRBV4-1 and TRBJ1-1; D is perhaps TRBD1 (5 bases). Deletions cut 1 base from V and 5 bases from J, with 14 bases between. The CDR3 is 15 amino acids. The germline gives CDR1 MGHRA, CDR2 YSYEKL. Here the CDR3 DNA reads TGCGCCAGCAGCCAAGCTTTCAGACCAGGGACTGAAGCTTTCTTT. This translates into CASSQAFRPGTEAFF.

The chain uses TRBV28 and TRBJ2-3, with a tentative D call TRBD1 (5 bases). The germline V and J ends were trimmed by 7 bases and 3 bases, with 17 bases remaining between them. The germline V gene encodes CDR1 MDHEN and CDR2 SYDVKM. CDR3 length: 15 amino acids. The CDR3 is CASNLYPQGTDTQYF. DNA of the CDR3: TGTGCCAGCAACCTCTACCCCCAGGGTACAGATACGCAGTATTTT.